This T cell receptor (beta chain) was identified in a study of blood T cell repertoires in COVID-19. Overall study context: Acute and convalescent COVID-19 samples came from the United States, Italy and Spain.

Germline loops: CDR1 GTSNPN, CDR2 SVGIG (reference sequence). Trimming removed 3 bases from V and 5 bases from J, with 12 bases in between. This CDR3 region has 13 residues. Assay used: immunoSEQ multiplex PCR; TCRdb lists only in-frame clones, some missing. The sample holds 150,000 to 200,000 clones, 65% to 80% seen once. Recruitment covered fewer than 25 US areas and drew participants whose ages spanned roughly 18 to 90 years. Assignments of participants to cohorts depended upon their own reported clinical history. The J gene is TRBJ2-3, the V gene TRBV30, with D possibly TRBD2 on 6 matching bases. This TCR came from a woman aged 50 to 60 with acute COVID-19. Source material: PBMCs or T cells enriched from blood (not recorded which). The CDR3 here is CAWSGGEGDTQYF. The CDR3 nucleotides read TGTGCCTGGAGCGGCGGGGAAGGAGATACGCAGTATTTT. Looking up the rest from reference TRBV30 and TRBJ2-3 gives the full variable domain: SQTIHQWPATLVQPVGSPLSLECTVEGTSNPNLYWYRQAAGRGLQLLFYSVGIGQISSEVPQNLSASRPQDRQFILSSKKLLLSDSGFYLCAWSGGEGDTQYFGPGTRLTVL.